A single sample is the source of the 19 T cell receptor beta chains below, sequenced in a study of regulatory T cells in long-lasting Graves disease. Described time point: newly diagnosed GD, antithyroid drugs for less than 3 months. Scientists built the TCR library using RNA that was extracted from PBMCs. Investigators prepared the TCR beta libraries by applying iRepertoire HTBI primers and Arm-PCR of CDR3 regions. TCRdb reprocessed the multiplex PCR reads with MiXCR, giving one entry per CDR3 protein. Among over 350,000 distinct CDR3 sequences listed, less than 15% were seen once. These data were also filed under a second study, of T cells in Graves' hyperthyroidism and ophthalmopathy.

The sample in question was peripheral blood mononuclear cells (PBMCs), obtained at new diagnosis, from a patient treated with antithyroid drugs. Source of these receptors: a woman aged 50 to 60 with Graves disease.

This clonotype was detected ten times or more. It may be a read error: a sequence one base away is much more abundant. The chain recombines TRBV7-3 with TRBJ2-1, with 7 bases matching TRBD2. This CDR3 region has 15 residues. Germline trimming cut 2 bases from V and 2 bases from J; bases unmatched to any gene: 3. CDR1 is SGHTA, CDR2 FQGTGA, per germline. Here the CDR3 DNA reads TGTGCCAGCAGCTTAGGCGGGAGCACCTACAATGAGCAGTTCTTC. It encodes CASSLGGSTYNEQFF.

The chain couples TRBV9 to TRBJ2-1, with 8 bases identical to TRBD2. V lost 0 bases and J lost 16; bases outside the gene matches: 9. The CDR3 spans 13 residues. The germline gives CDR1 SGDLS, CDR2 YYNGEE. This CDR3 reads CASSVDLGTRGFF. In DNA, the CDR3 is TGTGCCAGCAGCGTAGATCTAGGGACTAGGGGATTCTTC. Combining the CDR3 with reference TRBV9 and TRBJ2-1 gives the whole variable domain DSGVTQTPKHLITATGQRVTLRCSPRSGDLSVYWYQQSLDQGLQFLIQYYNGEERAKGNILERFSAQQFPDLHSELNLSSLELGDSALYFCASSVDLGTRGFFGPGTRLTVL.

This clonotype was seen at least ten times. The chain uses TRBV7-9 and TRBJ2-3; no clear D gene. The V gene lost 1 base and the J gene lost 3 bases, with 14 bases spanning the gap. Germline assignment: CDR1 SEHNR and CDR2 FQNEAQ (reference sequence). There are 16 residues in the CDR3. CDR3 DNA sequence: TGTGCCAGCAGCTTAGGAAGCGAGGCCCCAACAGATACGCAGTATTTT. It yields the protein CASSLGSEAPTDTQYF.

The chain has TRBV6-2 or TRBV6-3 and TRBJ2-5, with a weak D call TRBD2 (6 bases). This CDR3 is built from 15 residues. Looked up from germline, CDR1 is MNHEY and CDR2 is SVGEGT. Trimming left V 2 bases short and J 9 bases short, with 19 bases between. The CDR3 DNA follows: TGTGCCAGCAGTTACGGTGGGGGAGGCCCCAAGGCCCAGTACTTC. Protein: CASSYGGGGPKAQYF.

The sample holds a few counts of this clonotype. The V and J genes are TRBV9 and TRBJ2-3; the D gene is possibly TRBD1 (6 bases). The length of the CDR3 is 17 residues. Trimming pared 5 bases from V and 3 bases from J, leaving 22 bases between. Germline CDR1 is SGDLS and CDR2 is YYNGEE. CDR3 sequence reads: CASSRGRTVAVTDTQYF. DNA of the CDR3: TGTGCCAGCAGTCGTGGTAGGACAGTGGCAGTAACAGATACGCAGTATTTT.

CDR3 in DNA: TGCAGTGCTAGAGGTCCTATCGGGAGAAGCGCTGGCTACACCTTC. Its translation is CSARGPIGRSAGYTF. The chain uses TRBV20-1 and TRBJ2-4, with D unresolved. The J call may be in error: the DNA end matches TRBJ1-2 better. This CDR3 has 15 residues. Germline-derived CDR1 and CDR2 are DFQATT and SNEGSKA (reference sequence).

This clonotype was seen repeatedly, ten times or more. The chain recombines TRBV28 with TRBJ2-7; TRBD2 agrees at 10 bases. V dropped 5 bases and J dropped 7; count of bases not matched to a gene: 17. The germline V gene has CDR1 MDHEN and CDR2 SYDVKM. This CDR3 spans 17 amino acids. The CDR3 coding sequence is TGTGCCAGCAGTCCCGGGGCTAGCGGGAGCACCCCTTGGGAGCAGTACTTC. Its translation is CASSPGASGSTPWEQYF.

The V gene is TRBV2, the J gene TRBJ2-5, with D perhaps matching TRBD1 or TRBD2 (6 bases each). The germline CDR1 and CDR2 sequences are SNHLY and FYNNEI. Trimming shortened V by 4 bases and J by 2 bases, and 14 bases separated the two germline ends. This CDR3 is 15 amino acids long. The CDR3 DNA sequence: TGTGCCAGCAGTGCCGTGGGGGGCAGACAAGAGACCCAGTACTTC. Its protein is CASSAVGGRQETQYF.

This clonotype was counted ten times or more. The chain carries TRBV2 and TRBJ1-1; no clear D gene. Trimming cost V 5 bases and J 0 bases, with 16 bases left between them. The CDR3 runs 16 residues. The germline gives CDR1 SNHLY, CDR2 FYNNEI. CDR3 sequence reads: CASSPNGVGLNTEAFF. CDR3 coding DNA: TGTGCCAGCAGTCCAAACGGGGTAGGGTTGAACACTGAAGCTTTCTTT.

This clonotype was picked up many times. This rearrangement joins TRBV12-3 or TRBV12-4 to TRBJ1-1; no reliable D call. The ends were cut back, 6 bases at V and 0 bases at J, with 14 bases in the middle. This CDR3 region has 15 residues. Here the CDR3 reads CASSAPGLLNTEAFF. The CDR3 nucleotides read TGTGCCAGCAGCGCTCCAGGACTGTTGAACACTGAAGCTTTCTTT.

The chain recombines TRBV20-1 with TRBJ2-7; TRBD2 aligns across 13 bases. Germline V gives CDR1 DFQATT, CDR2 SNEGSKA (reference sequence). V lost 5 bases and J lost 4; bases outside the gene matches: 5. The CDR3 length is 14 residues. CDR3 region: CSAGGTSGMYEQYF. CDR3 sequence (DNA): TGCAGTGCTGGGGGGACTAGCGGGATGTACGAGCAGTACTTC.

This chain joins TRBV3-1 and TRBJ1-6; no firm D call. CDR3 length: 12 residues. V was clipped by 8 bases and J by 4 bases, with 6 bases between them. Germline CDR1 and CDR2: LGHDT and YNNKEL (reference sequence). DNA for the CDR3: TGTGCCAGCGGGCCTTATAATTCACCCCTCCACTTT. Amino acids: CASGPYNSPLHF. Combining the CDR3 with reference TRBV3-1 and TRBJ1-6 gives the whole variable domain DTAVSQTPKYLVTQMGNDKSIKCEQNLGHDTMYWYKQDSKKFLKIMFSYNNKELIINETVPNRFSPKSPDKAHLNLHINSLELGDSAVYFCASGPYNSPLHFGNGTRLTVT.

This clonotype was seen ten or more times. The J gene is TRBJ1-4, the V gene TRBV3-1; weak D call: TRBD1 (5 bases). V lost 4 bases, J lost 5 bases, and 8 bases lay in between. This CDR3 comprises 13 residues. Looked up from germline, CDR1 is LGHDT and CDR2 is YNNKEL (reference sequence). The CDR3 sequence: CASSRDRNEKLFF. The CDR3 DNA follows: TGTGCCAGCAGCCGAGACAGAAATGAAAAACTGTTTTTT.

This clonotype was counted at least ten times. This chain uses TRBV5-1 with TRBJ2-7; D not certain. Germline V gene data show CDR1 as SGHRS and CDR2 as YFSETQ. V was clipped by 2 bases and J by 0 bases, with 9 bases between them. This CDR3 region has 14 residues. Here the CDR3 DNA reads TGCGCCAGCAGCTTTACGGTGACCTCCTACGAGCAGTACTTC. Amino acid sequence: CASSFTVTSYEQYF.

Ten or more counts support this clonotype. The CDR3 bases are TGTGCCAGCAGTTTTATCGCGACTAGCGGCACAGATACGCAGTATTTT. Amino acids: CASSFIATSGTDTQYF. The chain employs TRBV28 and TRBJ2-3, with 8 bases fitting TRBD2. J gave up 1 base and V 3 bases, and 6 bases lay outside the gene matches. The CDR3 runs 16 residues. In germline, CDR1 is MDHEN, CDR2 SYDVKM. Combining the CDR3 with reference TRBV28 and TRBJ2-3 gives the whole variable domain DVKVTQSSRYLVKRTGEKVFLECVQDMDHENMFWYRQDPGLGLRLIYFSYDVKMKEKGDIPEGYSVSREKKERFSLILESASTNQTSMYLCASSFIATSGTDTQYFGPGTRLTVL.

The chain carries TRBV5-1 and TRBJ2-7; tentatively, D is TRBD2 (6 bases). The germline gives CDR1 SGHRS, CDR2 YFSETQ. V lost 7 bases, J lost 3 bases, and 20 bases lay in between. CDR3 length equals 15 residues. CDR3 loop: CASQLGGTGGYEQYF. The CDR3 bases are TGCGCCAGCCAGCTGGGGGGTACCGGTGGCTACGAGCAGTACTTC.

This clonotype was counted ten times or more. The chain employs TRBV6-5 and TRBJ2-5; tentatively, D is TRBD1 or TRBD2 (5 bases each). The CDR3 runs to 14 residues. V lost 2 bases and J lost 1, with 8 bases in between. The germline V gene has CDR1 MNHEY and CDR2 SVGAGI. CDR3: CASSYGGPQETQYF. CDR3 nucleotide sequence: TGTGCCAGCAGTTACGGGGGTCCCCAAGAGACCCAGTACTTC.

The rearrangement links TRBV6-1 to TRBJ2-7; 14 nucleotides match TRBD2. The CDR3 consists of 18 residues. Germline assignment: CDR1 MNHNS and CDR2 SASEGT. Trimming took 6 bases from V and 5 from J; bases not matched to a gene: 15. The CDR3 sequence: CASSQDRGGLAGADEQYF. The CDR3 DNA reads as TGTGCCAGCAGCCAGGACAGGGGGGGACTAGCGGGAGCCGACGAGCAGTACTTC.

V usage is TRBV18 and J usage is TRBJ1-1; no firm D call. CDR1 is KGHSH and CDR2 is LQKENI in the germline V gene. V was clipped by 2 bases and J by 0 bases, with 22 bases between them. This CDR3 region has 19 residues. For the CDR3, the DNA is TGTGCCAGCTCACCATCTAACTGGGGTGGATCGGGTGTGAACACTGAAGCTTTCTTT. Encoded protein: CASSPSNWGGSGVNTEAFF.